Presented here are 2 T cell receptor beta chains from one specimen sequenced in a study of cytomegalovirus exposure and HLA in healthy donors (dated by TCRdb to 2016 to 2017). The library was obtained by the immunoSEQ multiplex PCR assay. A mixture of 60 forward primers for TCR Vbeta segments and 13 reverse primers for TCR Jbeta segments was used in the multiplex PCR. TCRdb provides this immuneACCESS table in a form limited to in-frame rearrangements. Some clones are lacking; in checked studies, under half of them reflect an unresolved V gene, and why the rest are absent is not known. The sample contains about 90,000 clones, less than 85% of them found a single time. In total, the top ten clones hold about 2.1% of the sample. Material: PBMCs. The receptors were gathered from a young man in good health and CMV-seronegative.

V and J are TRBV6-6 and TRBJ1-2; D perhaps matches TRBD1 (6 bases). The ends were cut back, 8 bases at V and 4 bases at J, with 14 bases in the middle. Germline loops: CDR1 MNHNY, CDR2 SVGAGI (reference sequence). The CDR3 totals 13 residues. DNA of the CDR3: TGTGCCAGCGGGCCCGGACAGACCTATGGCTACACCTTC. Its protein product is CASGPGQTYGYTF.

The chain joins TRBV19 to TRBJ1-4; D remains unclear. The germline V gene encodes CDR1 LNHDA and CDR2 SQIVND (reference sequence). V was shortened by 7 bases and J by 8 bases, with 11 bases between the two germline ends. The CDR3 loop spans 12 amino acids. CDR3 in amino acids: CASTNTGEKLFF. CDR3 nucleotide sequence: TGTGCCAGTACAAACACCGGGGAAAAACTGTTTTTT.